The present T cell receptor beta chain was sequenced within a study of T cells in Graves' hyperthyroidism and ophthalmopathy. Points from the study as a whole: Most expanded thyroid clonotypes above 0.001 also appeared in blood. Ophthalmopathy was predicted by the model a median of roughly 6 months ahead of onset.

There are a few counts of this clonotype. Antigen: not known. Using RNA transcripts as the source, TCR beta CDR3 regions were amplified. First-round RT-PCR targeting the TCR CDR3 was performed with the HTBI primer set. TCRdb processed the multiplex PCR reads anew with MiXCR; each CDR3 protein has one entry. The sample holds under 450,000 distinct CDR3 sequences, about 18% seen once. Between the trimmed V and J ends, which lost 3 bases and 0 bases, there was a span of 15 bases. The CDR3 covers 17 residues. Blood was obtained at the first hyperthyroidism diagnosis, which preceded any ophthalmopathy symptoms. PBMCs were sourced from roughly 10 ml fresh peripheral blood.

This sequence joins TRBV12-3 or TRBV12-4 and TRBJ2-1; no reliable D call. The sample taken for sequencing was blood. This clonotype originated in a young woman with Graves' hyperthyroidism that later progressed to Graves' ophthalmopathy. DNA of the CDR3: TGTGCCAGCAGTTTTTCGGAATCCCCGAGCTCCTACAATGAGCAGTTCTTC. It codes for CASSFSESPSSYNEQFF.